Included here is one TCR beta chain sequence, with context. The assay was immunoSEQ multiplex PCR, and TCRdb's table has in-frame clones only and misses some. The sample gives about 140,000 clones, 90% to 95% of which show up once; more than 0.9% is in the top ten. V dropped 7 bases and J dropped 5 bases, with 15 bases sitting between them. The CDR3 has 14 residues. The germline CDR1 and CDR2 sequences are MDHEN and SYDVKM. This entry is derived from a study of T cell responses to AZD1222 COVID-19 vaccine. Sequencing used peripheral blood, obtained 28 days after the second AZD1222 dose. V usage is TRBV28 and J usage is TRBJ2-1; D is ambiguous. This receptor was obtained from an adult who received the AZD1222 COVID-19 vaccine. CDR3 DNA: TGTGCCAGCACCACGCCCGGGTTTAACAATGAGCAGTTCTTC. Amino acid sequence: CASTTPGFNNEQFF.